These 21 T cell receptor beta chains were sequenced from one sample in a study of T cell repertoires in cytomegalovirus infection. Each CDR3 protein gets one entry after TCRdb re-called the reads with MiXCR. The repertoire holds about 7,900 distinct CDR3 sequences, with approximately 49% as singletons. Their recognized antigens are unknown. What was sequenced was PBMCs, sequenced either directly or after in vitro stimulation (not recorded which). These receptors all come from a human donor in good health (CMV status not recorded). Some clones in this sample may be carry-over from other donors' samples.

This sequence joins TRBV12-3 or TRBV12-4 and TRBJ1-1; tentative D call: TRBD1 (5 bases). The germline V and J ends were trimmed by 11 bases and 4 bases, with 26 bases remaining between them. The length of the CDR3 is 16 residues. DNA of the CDR3: TGTGCCTGGAGCCTCAGGGTTTCCAAACAGGTCACTGAAGCTTTCTTT. Its translation is CAWSLRVSKQVTEAFF.

Turning to this clonotype: A read error is likely, as this CDR3 ends without the conserved phenylalanine or tryptophan. For the CDR3, the DNA is TGTGCCAGCAGCTCGGGACAGGGGCCCCAAGAGACCCAGTACTTA. Translating it yields CASSSGQGPQETQYL. The V and J genes are TRBV7-2 and TRBJ2-5; TRBD1 matches 10 bases. CDR1 is SGHTA, CDR2 FQGNSA, per germline. The CDR3 spans 15 residues. V trimming: 4 bases; J trimming: 1 base; junction bases outside the gene matches: 3.

The chain combines TRBV28 with TRBJ2-2; D remains unclear. CDR1 is MDHEN, CDR2 SYDVKM, per germline. The CDR3 spans 14 residues. Trimming took off 7 bases at V and 1 base at J, with 10 bases between the two ends. The CDR3 sequence is CASTPVENTGELFF. CDR3 nucleotides: TGTGCCAGCACTCCGGTGGAGAACACCGGGGAGCTGTTTTTT.

Comments on this clonotype: Germline is not matched at one junction end, which may reflect a read error. This chain uses TRBV4-2 with TRBJ2-1; D not certain. This CDR3 has 17 residues. From germline, CDR1 is LGHNA and CDR2 YNFKEQ. CDR3 in DNA: TGTGCCATCCGCCCAGATTCCTCTATCTGGGGAAACAAGGAGCAGTTCTTC. Translated, it gives CAIRPDSSIWGNKEQFF.

As concerns this clonotype: A read error may produce the germline difference seen at one junction end. The rearrangement uses TRBV12-3 or TRBV12-4 and TRBJ2-1, with unresolved D. CDR3 length equals 20 residues. The CDR3 here is CACSSLSLLCGERSYHEQFF. CDR3 sequence (DNA): TGTGCCTGCAGCTCCCTAAGCCTCCTTTGTGGAGAAAGGTCCTACCATGAGCAGTTCTTC.

The chain employs TRBV4-1 and TRBJ2-7; D possibly corresponds to TRBD1 (6 bases). Trimming pared 1 base from V and 2 bases from J, leaving 15 bases between. CDR1 is MGHRA and CDR2 is YSYEKL in the germline V gene. The CDR3 is made up of 16 amino acids. CDR3 nucleotides: TGCGCCAGCAGCCAAGCCTCCGACAGGCCGACCTACGAGCAGTACTTC. Protein sequence: CASSQASDRPTYEQYF.

This chain links TRBV7-2 with TRBJ1-5; no clear D gene. With 3 bases removed from V and 7 bases from J, the gap between germline ends came to 13 bases. Germline-derived CDR1 and CDR2 are SGHTA and FQGNSA. This CDR3 contains 14 residues. CDR3 amino acids: CASSFPGLGQPQHF. The CDR3 nucleotides are TGTGCCAGCAGCTTCCCAGGCTTGGGCCAGCCCCAGCATTTT.

This clonotype has only a few counts. The chain has TRBV7-8 and TRBJ2-7, with TRBD1 matching over 7 bases. Germline CDR1 and CDR2: SGHVS and FQNEAQ. The J segment lost 0 bases and the V segment lost 6 bases, leaving 8 bases of the junction unmatched. This CDR3 has 15 amino acids. The CDR3 coding sequence is TGTGCCAGCAGGCATGGGACAGACAGCTCCTACGAGCAGTACTTC. Amino acids: CASRHGTDSSYEQYF.

This clonotype was counted between two and nine times. The DNA of the CDR3 is TGTGCCATCAGCACAGGGGATTATAGCAATCAGCCCCAGCATTTT. Its protein product is CAISTGDYSNQPQHF. This chain joins TRBV10-3 and TRBJ1-5, with 7 nucleotides matching TRBD1. CDR1 and CDR2 from the germline V gene are ENHRY and SYGVKD. This CDR3 contains 15 residues. Germline trimming cut 6 bases from V and 0 bases from J; bases unmatched to any gene: 5.

This chain links TRBV20-1 with TRBJ2-3; weak D call: TRBD2 (7 bases). This CDR3 spans 15 amino acids. The ends were cut back, 6 bases at V and 1 base at J, with 17 bases in the middle. Germline loops: CDR1 DFQATT, CDR2 SNEGSKA (reference sequence). CDR3 region: CSAIGGLYGTDTQYF. CDR3 sequence (DNA): TGCAGTGCCATAGGGGGACTATATGGCACAGATACGCAGTATTTT.

This clonotype was counted many times. The chain recombines TRBV6-1 with TRBJ1-1, with TRBD1 matching 7 bases. This CDR3 has 16 residues. Germline CDR1 is MNHNS and CDR2 is SASEGT. J was trimmed by 0 bases and V by 5 bases; bases with no gene match: 9. The CDR3: CASSIFRGGVNTEAFF. DNA for the CDR3: TGTGCCAGCAGTATCTTTAGAGGGGGCGTGAACACTGAAGCTTTCTTT.

On this clonotype itself: At one of its ends the junction is not consistent with the germline gene, which may arise from a read error. The chain links TRBV27 to TRBJ1-5; D is perhaps TRBD1 (5 bases). Looked up from germline, CDR1 is MNHEY and CDR2 is SMNVEV (reference sequence). CDR3 length: 13 residues. CDR3 amino acids: CAIRAGSGQPPHF. The CDR3 DNA follows: TGTGCCATCCGTGCAGGGTCTGGGCAGCCCCCGCATTTT.

The chain uses TRBV25-1 and TRBJ1-6; TRBD1 might be the D (5 bases). V lost 6 bases and J lost 0, with 12 bases in between. Germline loops: CDR1 MGHDK, CDR2 SYGVNS. The CDR3 is made up of 16 amino acids. In DNA, the CDR3 is TGTGCCAGCAGGAAACAGGAGAGCTCCTATAATTCACCCCTCCACTTT. It specifies CASRKQESSYNSPLHF.

As to this clonotype: An end of the junction does not agree with germline; a read error may underlie this. V is TRBV20-1 and J is TRBJ1-5; the D gene is possibly TRBD1 (6 bases). Germline CDR1 reads DFQATT; CDR2 reads SNEGSKA (reference sequence). The CDR3 length is 16 residues. CDR3 amino acids: CSSWDRGLYSNQPQNF. Here the CDR3 DNA reads TGCAGTTCTTGGGACCGGGGGCTTTATAGCAATCAGCCCCAGAATTTT.

This clonotype was picked up one time. The junction shows a germline mismatch at one end, possibly a read error. V and J are TRBV5-1 and TRBJ2-1; tentatively, D is TRBD2 (6 bases). The CDR3 extends over 15 amino acids. In germline, CDR1 is SGHRS, CDR2 YFSETQ. CDR3 region: CVSSLFSTAGNEQCF. For the CDR3, the DNA is TGCGTCAGCAGCTTGTTCTCTACAGCGGGCAATGAGCAGTGCTTC.

The chain links TRBV10-3 to TRBJ2-3, with 10 bases matching TRBD2. The CDR3 runs to 19 residues. The V gene's germline CDR1 is ENHRY and CDR2 SYGVKD. V was clipped by 3 bases and J by 3 bases; unmatched bases: 15. This CDR3 reads CAISDGTSVIGLRTDTQYF. In nucleotides, the CDR3 is TGTGCCATCAGTGACGGGACTAGCGTGATTGGTTTAAGGACAGATACGCAGTATTTT.

In its sample, this clonotype ranks as medium-sized. This chain connects TRBV11-2 to TRBJ1-2; D remains unclear. Germline lookup yields CDR1 SGHAT and CDR2 FQNNGV. CDR3 length equals 14 residues. Trimming left V 0 bases short and J 8 bases short, with 13 bases between. The CDR3 region has the DNA TGTGCCAGCAGCTTAGATACCAGCGTCAGGGGCTACACCTTC. It specifies CASSLDTSVRGYTF. Full variable domain (outside the CDR3, taken from reference TRBV11-2 and TRBJ1-2): EAGVAQSPRYKIIEKRQSVAFWCNPISGHATLYWYQQILGQGPKLLIQFQNNGVVDDSQLPKDRFSAERLKGVDSTLKIQPAKLEDSAVYLCASSLDTSVRGYTFGSGTRLTVV.

As for this clonotype: Compared with germline, one end of the junction differs, possibly owing to a read error. The CDR3 DNA reads TGCCCCAGCAGCTTGTTCTCGACATCTGGCAATGAGCAGTTCTTC. The encoded protein is CPSSLFSTSGNEQFF. This chain links TRBV5-1 with TRBJ2-1, with unresolved D. Germline-derived CDR1 and CDR2 are SGHRS and YFSETQ. There are 15 residues in the CDR3.

Notes on this clonotype: The CDR3 does not end in the conserved phenylalanine or tryptophan, so this is likely a read error. V gene TRBV10-3 combines with J gene TRBJ1-5; no clear D. Germline V gives CDR1 ENHRY, CDR2 SYGVKD. The CDR3 is 12 amino acids. Trimming removed 3 bases from V and 4 bases from J, with 4 bases in between. CDR3 sequence reads: CAISDSNQPQHL. The CDR3 DNA reads as TGTGCCATCAGTGACAGTAATCAGCCCCAGCATCTT.

There are a few counts of this clonotype. The chain joins TRBV7-6 to TRBJ2-3, with TRBD2 matching over 8 bases. The CDR3 loop spans 14 amino acids. Germline values: CDR1 SGHVS, CDR2 FNYEAQ. Losses at the gene ends were 3 bases for V and 4 bases for J; bases not matched to a gene: 3. This chain's CDR3 is CASSFRGGPDTQYF. CDR3 sequence (DNA): TGTGCCAGCAGCTTCCGGGGGGGCCCAGATACGCAGTATTTT.

The V gene is TRBV7-6, the J gene TRBJ2-7; the match to TRBD1 covers 9 bases. This CDR3 has 19 residues. J gave up 2 bases and V 2 bases, and 16 bases lay outside the gene matches. Germline V gene data show CDR1 as SGHVS and CDR2 as FNYEAQ. The CDR3 DNA sequence: TGTGCCAGCAGCTTACCCCGAGCCTTCCCGGGACAGGGTGCCTACGAGCAGTACTTC. This gives the protein CASSLPRAFPGQGAYEQYF.